What follows are 32 T cell receptor beta chains derived from one specimen sequenced in a study of tumor-infiltrating lymphocytes in primary liver carcinoma. Extraction of RNA together with DNA used roughly 19-32 mg of unsorted bulk tissue. Constant-region priming of about 0.5 ug total RNA yielded TCR beta cDNA. Investigators got TCR beta libraries out of three nested multiplex PCR rounds, done with slightly modified ARM-PCR. Rounds one and two of PCR, each of 10 cycles, were primed with TRBV1-TRBV30 forward primers and a C-beta reverse primer. From the multiplex PCR reads, TCRdb called clonotypes with MiXCR, one entry per CDR3 protein. Of about 120,000 distinct CDR3 sequences in the sample, roughly 70% were seen once. The sample taken for sequencing was tumor-adjacent normal liver tissue. These receptors were taken from an older woman with primary liver carcinoma and hepatitis B virus infection.

Note on this clonotype: This may stem from a read error, because a much larger clone lies one nucleotide away. V gene TRBV28 combines with J gene TRBJ2-1; tentatively, D is TRBD1 or TRBD2 (5 bases each). This CDR3 region has 16 residues. Germline values: CDR1 MDHEN, CDR2 SYDVKM. Here the CDR3 reads CAGSWDQKSSYNEQFF. CDR3 nucleotides: TGTGCCGGCAGTTGGGACCAAAAGAGCTCCTACAATGAGCAGTTCTTC.

As concerns this clonotype: A much larger clone lies a single base off, so this may be a read error. V usage is TRBV28 and J usage is TRBJ2-3; 10 nucleotides match TRBD1. Looked up from germline, CDR1 is MDHEN and CDR2 is SYDVKM. The CDR3 is made up of 17 amino acids. CDR3 protein: CANSLWTGGGSTDTQYF. CDR3 DNA sequence: TGTGCCAACAGTTTGTGGACAGGGGGAGGAAGCACAGATACGCAGTATTTT.

Points on this clonotype: The junction shows a germline mismatch at one end, possibly a read error. This chain joins TRBV11-2 and TRBJ1-1; no clear D gene. The CDR3 is 15 amino acids. Germline loops: CDR1 SGHAT, CDR2 FQNNGV. In DNA form, the CDR3 reads TGTGCCAGCAGCCTTGATAGTTCCTTGAACACTGGAGCTTTCTTC. Translated, it gives CASSLDSSLNTGAFF.

This clonotype was observed a single time. Without the conserved terminal phenylalanine or tryptophan, this CDR3 likely stems from a read error. The gene calls are TRBV11-2 and TRBJ2-2; 8 nucleotides match TRBD1. The germline V gene has CDR1 SGHAT and CDR2 FQNNGV. The CDR3 loop spans 15 amino acids. CDR3 region: CASSFQTGETGVLFL. CDR3 nucleotide sequence: TGTGCCAGCAGCTTCCAGACAGGGGAAACCGGGGTGCTGTTTTTA.

About this clonotype: This clone may be a read error of a much larger clone one base away. The chain carries TRBV5-4 and TRBJ2-7; TRBD2 is a possible D gene (5 bases). The CDR3 spans 14 residues. The germline V gene has CDR1 SGHNT and CDR2 YYREEE (reference sequence). In DNA form, the CDR3 reads TGTGCCAACAGCTTGGACTCAAACCTCTACGAGCAGTACTTC. It codes for CANSLDSNLYEQYF.

The rearrangement joins TRBV11-2 to TRBJ2-1, with unresolved D. The CDR3 covers 12 residues. The V gene's germline CDR1 is SGHAT and CDR2 FQNNGV. Deletions cut 5 bases from V and 7 bases from J, with 9 bases between. The CDR3 region is CASSQTRNEQFF. DNA of the CDR3: TGTGCCAGCAGCCAGACACGGAATGAGCAGTTCTTC.

The sample holds many counts of this clonotype. The rearrangement joins TRBV7-8 to TRBJ1-2; TRBD1 agrees at 7 bases. Trimming cost V 5 bases and J 5 bases; bases outside gene matches: 11. The CDR3 loop spans 15 amino acids. The germline CDR1 and CDR2 sequences are SGHVS and FQNEAQ. The CDR3 loop is CASSQEAGGGYGYTF. The CDR3 DNA follows: TGTGCCAGCAGCCAAGAGGCAGGGGGAGGGTATGGCTACACCTTC.

The chain recombines TRBV29-1 with TRBJ2-7; 7 bases agree with TRBD1. This CDR3 spans 13 amino acids. Germline V gene sequence: CDR1 SQVTM, CDR2 ANQGSEA. J lost 6 bases, V lost 5 bases, and 10 bases had no gene match. CDR3 region: CSVTGQVVREQYF. The CDR3 DNA sequence: TGCAGCGTTACTGGACAGGTAGTACGCGAGCAGTACTTC.

The chain's CDR3 is CASSFPEASVCYF. The CDR3 DNA is TGTGCCAGCAGCTTCCCGGAGGCTAGCGTGTGTTACTTC. The V call is TRBV7-9, the J call TRBJ2-7; TRBD2 is a possible D gene (6 bases). This CDR3 has 13 residues. Per germline, CDR1 SEHNR and CDR2 FQNEAQ (reference sequence). The V and J ends lost 3 bases and 13 bases respectively, with 19 bases between them.

Comments on this clonotype: At one end the junction does not follow the germline gene, possibly because of a read error. This chain connects TRBV11-2 to TRBJ2-1; D may be TRBD1 or TRBD2 (5 bases each). Germline lookup yields CDR1 SGHAT and CDR2 FQNNGV. This CDR3 is 16 amino acids long. The CDR3 bases are TGTGCCAACAGCTTAGATCTAACGGGTGGGGACGATGAGCAGTCCTTC. Protein: CANSLDLTGGDDEQSF.

In the case of this clonotype: Relative to the germline gene, one junction end is altered; a read error may explain this. The chain is built from TRBV11-2 and TRBJ1-1; D is ambiguous. The CDR3 extends over 12 amino acids. The germline CDR1 and CDR2 sequences are SGHAT and FQNNGV. The CDR3 spells CASRLDLIRIFF. CDR3 sequence (DNA): TGTGCCAGCAGATTAGATCTCATCCGGATTTTCTTT.

The chain links TRBV27 to TRBJ2-2; D gene uncertain. V was pared by 8 bases and J by 1 base, with 11 bases between. Germline assignment: CDR1 MNHEY and CDR2 SMNVEV (reference sequence). The CDR3 runs to 14 residues. For the CDR3, the DNA is TGTGCCAGCGGTTCCCCCCGGAACACCGGGGAGCTGTTTTTT. Translated: CASGSPRNTGELFF.

Concerning this clonotype: At one end the junction does not follow the germline gene, possibly because of a read error. The chain carries TRBV11-2 and TRBJ2-7; perhaps TRBD2 as D (5 bases). This CDR3 region has 15 residues. CDR1 is SGHAT and CDR2 is FQNNGV in the germline V gene. The CDR3 is CTSSFNRGTSYKQHF. The CDR3 coding sequence is TGTACCAGCAGCTTTAATCGGGGAACCTCCTACAAGCAGCACTTC.

The gene calls are TRBV11-3 and TRBJ2-1; 12 bases fit TRBD2. The junction had 16 bases not matched to a gene; V was cut back by 5 bases and J by 8 bases. Germline V gene lookup returns CDR1 SGHNT and CDR2 YENEEA. There are 18 residues in the CDR3. CDR3 amino acids: CASSNRRTSGVSPHEQFF. The CDR3 region has the DNA TGTGCCAGCAGCAACCGCAGGACTAGCGGGGTGTCCCCCCATGAGCAGTTCTTC.

Note on this clonotype: With a much larger clone just one base away, this may be a read error. It is likely a read error, because the conserved phenylalanine at the end of the CDR3 is missing. This rearrangement joins TRBV13 to TRBJ2-4; TRBD2 matches at 9 bases. CDR1 is PRHDT and CDR2 is FYEKMQ in the germline V gene (reference sequence). Trimming at V came to 2 bases and at J to 6 bases, leaving 11 bases not matched to a gene. The CDR3 has 17 residues. For the CDR3, the DNA is TGTGCCAGCAGCTTAACGCATATAGCGGGAGTGAGAAACATTCAGTACCTC. Translating it yields CASSLTHIAGVRNIQYL.

With respect to this clonotype: A junction end diverges from the germline sequence, so it may reflect a read error. The chain is built from TRBV4-2 and TRBJ1-2; 8 bases are shared with TRBD1. CDR3 length: 14 residues. Germline assignment: CDR1 LGHNA and CDR2 YNFKEQ. CDR3 DNA sequence: TGTGCCAGCAGCCGACCGGACAGGGACTATGGCTACGCCTTC. Translating gives CASSRPDRDYGYAF.

In its sample, this clonotype ranks as medium-sized. The CDR3 coding sequence is TGTGCCAGCAGCCCACCACCCCCAGACTCGAAGCCCCGGGAGACCCAGTACTTC. Translated: CASSPPPPDSKPRETQYF. This chain connects TRBV11-2 to TRBJ2-5; D ambiguous. V was trimmed by 5 bases and J by 5 bases, leaving 27 bases between them. This CDR3 contains 18 residues. Germline-derived CDR1 and CDR2 are SGHAT and FQNNGV.

With regard to this clonotype: The junction differs from germline at one of its ends, possibly a read error. The chain has TRBV11-2 and TRBJ1-1, with no clear D. Germline CDR1 SGHAT, CDR2 FQNNGV. There are 11 residues in the CDR3. The CDR3 region has the DNA TGTGCCGGCAGCCCCTTCACTGGAGCTTTCTTT. Amino acid sequence: CAGSPFTGAFF.

About this clonotype itself: A much more abundant neighbour one base away suggests this may be a read error. The chain links TRBV28 to TRBJ2-5; no clear D gene. CDR3 length: 12 residues. Germline loops: CDR1 MDHEN, CDR2 SYDVKM. CDR3 nucleotide sequence: TGTGCCAGCAGTTTTGCCGGAGAGGCCCAGTACTTC. Its translation is CASSFAGEAQYF.

Ten or more counts support this clonotype. This rearrangement joins TRBV6-2 or TRBV6-3 to TRBJ2-7; D not resolved. Germline values: CDR1 MNHEY, CDR2 SVGEGT. This CDR3 has 11 amino acids. Trimming shortened V by 1 base and J by 7 bases, and 5 bases separated the two germline ends. CDR3 sequence reads: CASSYYGEQYF. As DNA, the CDR3 is TGTGCCAGCAGTTACTACGGAGAGCAGTACTTC.

Turning to this clonotype: This CDR3 is missing its conserved last phenylalanine or tryptophan, likely due to a read error. CDR3 amino acids: CANSQVQGMGQPQHL. Here the CDR3 DNA reads TGTGCCAACAGCCAAGTTCAGGGGATGGGTCAGCCCCAGCATCTT. This chain uses TRBV4-1 with TRBJ1-5; D possibly corresponds to TRBD1 (6 bases). The germline gives CDR1 MGHRA, CDR2 YSYEKL. The CDR3 runs 15 residues.

On this clonotype: The limits of the CDR3 on the DNA are not certain, so only TCRdb's listed CDR3 is given. The rearrangement links TRBV6-4 to TRBJ2-3; the table's D call, TRBD2, was not checked against the DNA. Germline CDR1 MRHNA, CDR2 SNTAGT. The CDR3 length is 16 residues, termini included. The CDR3 loop reads CVRSDVAGGSTDTQCF.

Concerning this clonotype: The junction departs from germline at one end; a sequencing error may be responsible. The DNA for the CDR3 is TGCAGCGCCTACGATCTAGGGGCTAGTTCCTACAATGTGCAGTTCTTC. It is translated as CSAYDLGASSYNVQFF. The chain employs TRBV29-1 and TRBJ2-1; possibly TRBD1 for D (5 bases). The germline gives CDR1 SQVTM, CDR2 ANQGSEA. The CDR3 is 16 amino acids.

This clonotype was seen many times. The chain uses TRBV6-1 and TRBJ1-2; 8 bases align to TRBD1. Trimming removed 1 base from V and 4 bases from J; junction bases left unmatched: 5. Germline V lookup: CDR1 MNHNS, CDR2 SASEGT. This CDR3 is built from 15 residues. The DNA of the CDR3 is TGTGCCAGCAGTGAAGGGGCAGGGGGCGTCTATGGCTACACCTTC. Its protein product is CASSEGAGGVYGYTF.

J is TRBJ2-7 and V is TRBV4-1, with a possible D match to TRBD1 (5 bases). V was shortened by 0 bases and J by 12 bases, with 27 bases between the two germline ends. The CDR3 spans 17 residues. Germline-derived CDR1 and CDR2 are MGHRA and YSYEKL. CDR3 protein: CASSQEGPGLSSYGRYF. CDR3 DNA: TGCGCCAGCAGCCAAGAAGGGCCAGGGCTGAGCTCCTACGGGCGGTACTTC.

A word on this clonotype: The CDR3 does not close with the conserved phenylalanine or tryptophan, likely indicating a read error. No DNA is shown, since the ends of the CDR3 on it are uncertain; the CDR3 is the one TCRdb lists. J is TRBJ2-5 and V is TRBV29-1; the table's D gene call, TRBD1, was not cross checked with the DNA. The CDR3 has 14 residues if both end residues are counted. Germline V gives CDR1 SQVTM, CDR2 ANQGSEA. CDR3: CSVEVRGLGETHYL.

On this clonotype: This may arise from a read error, as a much more abundant clone is one base away. The chain joins TRBV29-1 to TRBJ2-3, with D possibly being TRBD1 (6 bases). The length of the CDR3 is 12 residues. Germline V gives CDR1 SQVTM, CDR2 ANQGSEA. The CDR3 loop is CNVVKGADTQYF. CDR3 nucleotide sequence: TGCAACGTTGTAAAGGGGGCAGATACGCAGTATTTT.

Details on this clonotype: The junction shows a germline mismatch at one end, possibly a read error. The chain has TRBV5-5 and TRBJ2-6, with D perhaps TRBD2 (6 bases). Germline-derived CDR1 and CDR2 are SGHKS and YYEKEE (reference sequence). The CDR3 runs to 15 residues. In nucleotides, the CDR3 is TGTGCCAGCAGTATGTCGGGGGTAGGGGCCAACGTCATGACTTTC. Protein sequence: CASSMSGVGANVMTF.

The table lists this clonotype with many counts. The gene calls are TRBV6-1 and TRBJ1-2; D gene uncertain. Germline V gene data show CDR1 as MNHNS and CDR2 as SASEGT. This CDR3 contains 12 residues. V was shortened by 4 bases and J by 3 bases, with 6 bases between the two germline ends. The DNA of the CDR3 is TGTGCCAGCAGTGCCGGAGACTATGGCTACACCTTC. It specifies CASSAGDYGYTF.

Concerning this clonotype itself: The conserved closing phenylalanine or tryptophan is absent in this CDR3, likely reflecting a read error. The rearrangement links TRBV5-6 to TRBJ2-2; no definite D call. The CDR3 has 15 residues. Germline V gene data show CDR1 as SGHDT and CDR2 as YYEEEE. For the CDR3, the DNA is TGTGCCAGCATCTTGCAATGGTTTAACACCGGGGAGCTGTTTCTT. Translating it yields CASILQWFNTGELFL.

Concerning this clonotype itself: This could be a read error, since a much larger clone is one nucleotide away. The CDR3 here is CATQIGGLNGYTF. The CDR3 nucleotides are TGTGCCACACAGATCGGAGGGTTGAATGGCTACACCTTC. The chain couples TRBV28 to TRBJ1-2; D remains unclear. The CDR3 runs to 13 residues. V was trimmed by 10 bases and J by 6 bases, leaving 18 bases between them. Germline CDR1 and CDR2: MDHEN and SYDVKM.

This clonotype was observed a single time. The genes are TRBV2 and TRBJ2-7, with D maybe TRBD2 (6 bases). The CDR3 runs to 13 residues. V shed 8 bases and J shed 5 bases, with 16 bases lying between them. Germline lookup yields CDR1 SNHLY and CDR2 FYNNEI. The DNA for the CDR3 is TGTGCCAGCGAGCAGGCTACGGGGGACGAGCAGTACTTC. It translates to CASEQATGDEQYF.